This T cell receptor (beta chain) originates from a study of type 1 regulatory T cells. Study information: This in vitro CD4 product, T-allo10, is enriched for Tr1 cells and alloantigen-specific.

This CDR3 contains 12 residues. Per the germline V gene, CDR1 is SGHVS and CDR2 is FQNEAQ. On this clonotype itself: Its antigen remains unidentified. At one end, the junction sequence differs from germline, possibly due to a read error.

General study results and limits: Compared with non-type 1 regulatory T cells, type 1 regulatory T cells showed a more restricted TCR repertoire.

One entry per CDR3 protein results from TCRdb running MiXCR on the reads. Altogether 70,000 or so distinct CDR3 sequences are present, less than 25% being singletons, with the ten largest covering more than 6.5%. Sequenced input: cultured type 1 regulatory T (Tr1) cells, either the whole culture or a sorted fraction (not recorded which). This sequence was found in a human donor in good health. The genes are TRBV7-8 and TRBJ1-1; tentative D call: TRBD1 (6 bases). Here the CDR3 DNA reads TGTGCCAGCAGCCCAGGTGAGGGGGTGACCCGTTTT. Translated, it gives CASSPGEGVTRF.